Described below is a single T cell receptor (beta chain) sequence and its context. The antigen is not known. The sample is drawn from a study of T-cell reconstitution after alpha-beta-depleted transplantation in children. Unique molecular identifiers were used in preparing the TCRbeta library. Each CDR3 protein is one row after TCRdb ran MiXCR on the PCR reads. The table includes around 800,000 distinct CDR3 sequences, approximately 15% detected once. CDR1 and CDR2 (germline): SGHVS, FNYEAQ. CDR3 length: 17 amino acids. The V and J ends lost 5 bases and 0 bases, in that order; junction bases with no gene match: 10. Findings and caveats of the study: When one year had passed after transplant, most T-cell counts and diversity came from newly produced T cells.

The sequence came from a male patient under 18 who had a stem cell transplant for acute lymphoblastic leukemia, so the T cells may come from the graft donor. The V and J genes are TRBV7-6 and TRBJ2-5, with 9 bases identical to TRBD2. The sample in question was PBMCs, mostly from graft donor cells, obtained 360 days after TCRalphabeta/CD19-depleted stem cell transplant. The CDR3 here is CASSQNPSGMYQETQYF. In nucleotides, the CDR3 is TGTGCCAGCAGCCAGAACCCTAGCGGGATGTACCAAGAGACCCAGTACTTC.